The 8 T cell receptor beta chains in this list originate from one sample, sequenced in a study of T cell changes during pregnancy in multiple sclerosis (dated by TCRdb to between 2017 and 2020). Library construction relied on the immunoSEQ multiplex PCR assay. In its TCRdb copy, this immuneACCESS table keeps in-frame sequences only and misses some clones. Where compared with another copy, unresolved V genes explain less than half of these, and the others have no known cause. The sample yields some 60,000 clones; roughly nine tenths were counted once. Roughly 0.7% of the sample is held by the ten biggest clonotypes. Sequencing was performed on CD4+ T cells from peripheral blood mononuclear cells, taken in the first trimester of pregnancy. Source of these receptors: a female donor with multiple sclerosis, enrolled in a pregnancy study.

This clone was counted once. This rearrangement joins TRBV10-3 to TRBJ2-2; D might be TRBD1 (6 bases). The CDR3 spans 13 residues. Trimming shortened V by 4 bases and J by 3 bases, and 6 bases separated the two germline ends. The germline V gene encodes CDR1 ENHRY and CDR2 SYGVKD. CDR3 residues: CAISGQDTGELFF. The CDR3 DNA sequence: TGTGCCATCAGTGGACAGGACACCGGGGAGCTGTTTTTT.

CDR3 DNA: TGTGCCAGACGACTCGACGTTATAGCCACCCATACGCAGTATTTT. The encoded protein is CARRLDVIATHTQYF. V usage is TRBV11-3 and J usage is TRBJ2-3; D not certain. The V gene lost 9 bases and the J gene lost 7 bases, with 23 bases spanning the gap. The CDR3 length is 15 residues. Germline values: CDR1 SGHNT, CDR2 YENEEA.

CDR3 nucleotide sequence: TGCGCCAGCAGCTTGGCCTTACAGGGAAACTATGGCTACACCTTC. It codes for CASSLALQGNYGYTF. The V gene is TRBV5-1, the J gene TRBJ1-2; tentatively, D is TRBD1 (6 bases). The CDR3 covers 15 residues. V was pared by 0 bases and J by 2 bases, with 11 bases between. Germline assignment: CDR1 SGHRS and CDR2 YFSETQ.

CDR3 in amino acids: CASSLGGISFNSGNTIYF. Here the CDR3 DNA reads TGTGCCAGCAGCTTGGGAGGGATATCCTTCAACTCTGGAAACACCATATATTTT. The chain combines TRBV5-4 with TRBJ1-3; D is uncertain. The V end was cut by 0 bases, the J end by 0 bases, with 16 bases between. The CDR3 is 18 amino acids. Looked up from germline, CDR1 is SGHNT and CDR2 is YYREEE (reference sequence).

The rearrangement joins TRBV9 to TRBJ1-1; 7 bases fit TRBD1. The CDR3 is 16 amino acids. The trim removed 1 base at V and 1 base at J, leaving 7 bases unmatched. Per germline, CDR1 SGDLS and CDR2 YYNGEE. The CDR3 is CASSVTTGLGNTEAFF. The CDR3 coding sequence is TGTGCCAGCAGCGTAACGACAGGGTTAGGGAACACTGAAGCTTTCTTT.

The rearrangement joins TRBV5-3 to TRBJ1-5, with 8 bases identical to TRBD1. TRBV5-3 is classed as an ORF, of uncertain function. V was clipped by 4 bases and J by 0 bases; unmatched bases: 12. CDR3 length equals 18 residues. The DNA of the CDR3 is TGTGCCAGAAGCGGGGACAGGACCGCAAATTGTAGCAATCAGCCCCAGCATTTT. Its translation is CARSGDRTANCSNQPQHF.

The rearrangement joins TRBV9 to TRBJ2-1, with 13 bases identical to TRBD2. The germline V gene encodes CDR1 SGDLS and CDR2 YYNGEE. With 6 bases clipped from V and 9 bases from J, the junction kept 6 bases outside the gene matches. The CDR3 runs to 14 residues. This CDR3 reads CASTLLAGGGEQFF. CDR3 coding DNA: TGTGCCAGCACCTTACTAGCGGGGGGGGGTGAGCAGTTCTTC.

The V gene is TRBV5-5, the J gene TRBJ1-1; TRBD1 is a possible D gene (5 bases). The length of the CDR3 is 15 residues. The V gene lost 0 bases and the J gene lost 4 bases, with 13 bases spanning the gap. Germline V lookup: CDR1 SGHKS, CDR2 YYEKEE (reference sequence). DNA for the CDR3: TGTGCCAGCAGCTTGGATCAGGGAAGGAGCACTGAAGCTTTCTTT. Protein: CASSLDQGRSTEAFF.